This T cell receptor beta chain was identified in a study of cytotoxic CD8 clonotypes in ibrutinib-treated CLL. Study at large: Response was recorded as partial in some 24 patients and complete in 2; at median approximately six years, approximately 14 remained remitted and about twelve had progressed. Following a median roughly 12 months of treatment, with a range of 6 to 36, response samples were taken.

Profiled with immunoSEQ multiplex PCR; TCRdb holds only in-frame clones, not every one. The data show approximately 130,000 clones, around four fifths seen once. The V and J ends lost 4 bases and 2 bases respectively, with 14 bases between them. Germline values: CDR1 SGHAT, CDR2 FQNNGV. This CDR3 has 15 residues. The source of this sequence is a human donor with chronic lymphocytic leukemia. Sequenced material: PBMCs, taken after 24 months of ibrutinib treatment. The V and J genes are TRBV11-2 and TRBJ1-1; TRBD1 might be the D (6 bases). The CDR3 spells CASSSQGLVNTEAFF. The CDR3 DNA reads TGTGCCAGCAGCTCCCAGGGGTTGGTTAACACTGAAGCTTTCTTT.